Below are 12 T cell receptor beta chains sequenced from a single sample in a study of CD8 T cells in ankylosing spondylitis. MiXCR, run by TCRdb on the 5' RACE reads, gives a single entry per CDR3 protein. The sample has about 210,000 distinct CDR3 sequences, 6% to 8% seen once; the top ten hold around 14%. Points from the study as a whole: A TCR beta motif made of fewer than ten highly homologous variants seemed typical of ankylosing spondylitis blood.

Antigens of these TCRs are unknown. Sequenced: blood, either unsorted or a sorted T cell fraction (not recorded which). Every receptor here comes from a male donor with ankylosing spondylitis.

The chain carries TRBV4-1 and TRBJ2-7; 10 bases align to TRBD2. Germline values: CDR1 MGHRA, CDR2 YSYEKL. V shed 3 bases and J 4 bases; nucleotides not matched to a gene: 12. The length of the CDR3 is 17 residues. DNA for the CDR3: TGCGCCAGCAGCCAGTGGGGGAGGACTAGCGGAGGGTACGAGCAGTACTTC. Amino acids: CASSQWGRTSGGYEQYF.

This clonotype was seen ten or more times. The CDR3 DNA reads as TGTGCCAGCAGCCCGGCGACTGAAGCTTTCTTT. Translation gives CASSPATEAFF. The chain recombines TRBV11-2 with TRBJ1-1, with no clear D. CDR3 length equals 11 residues. Per germline, CDR1 SGHAT and CDR2 FQNNGV. V lost 5 bases and J lost 5, with 6 bases in between.

This clonotype was found a few times. CDR3 residues: CASSVSGGNGELFF. CDR3 in DNA: TGTGCCAGCAGCGTTAGCGGGGGGAATGGGGAGCTGTTTTTT. The chain joins TRBV9 to TRBJ2-2, with 10 nucleotides matching TRBD2. Germline V CDR1 and CDR2: SGDLS, YYNGEE. The CDR3 is 14 residues long. J was trimmed by 8 bases and V by 2 bases; bases with no gene match: 3.

This clonotype was detected many times. This chain links TRBV7-9 with TRBJ2-1; 11 nucleotides align to TRBD1. Germline V gene lookup returns CDR1 SEHNR and CDR2 FQNEAQ (reference sequence). The V segment lost 11 bases and the J segment 7 bases; nucleotides outside the gene matches: 10. This CDR3 is built from 14 residues. In DNA, the CDR3 is TGTGCCCAAGAGGGGACAGGGGGAGATAATGAGCAGTTCTTC. It codes for CAQEGTGGDNEQFF.

As regards this clonotype: This could be a read error, since a much larger clone is one nucleotide away. This CDR3 reads CASSLAVMTGGSPDTQYF. CDR3 bases: TGTGCCAGCAGCTTAGCAGTCATGACAGGGGGGAGTCCTGATACGCAGTATTTT. V gene TRBV11-1 combines with J gene TRBJ2-3; TRBD1 agrees at 9 bases. The CDR3 runs to 18 residues. The V and J ends lost 0 bases and 6 bases, in that order; junction bases with no gene match: 13. Looked up from germline, CDR1 is SGHAT and CDR2 is FQDESV (reference sequence).

This clonotype showed up many times. The chain has TRBV20-1 and TRBJ2-1, with a tentative D call TRBD1 (5 bases). The V gene lost 0 bases and the J gene lost 7 bases, with 19 bases spanning the gap. The CDR3 runs to 16 residues. CDR1 DFQATT and CDR2 SNEGSKA come from the germline V gene (reference sequence). CDR3 sequence (DNA): TGCAGTGCTAGAGATATTGTACCCCTAAAGGGGAATGAGCAGTTCTTC. The encoded protein is CSARDIVPLKGNEQFF.

This clonotype was observed many times. This rearrangement joins TRBV9 to TRBJ2-7, with TRBD2 identical over 7 bases. The junction had 8 bases not matched to a gene; V was cut back by 0 bases and J by 5 bases. Germline V gene data show CDR1 as SGDLS and CDR2 as YYNGEE. This CDR3 contains 15 residues. CDR3 loop: CASSVAGTNGHEQYF. The CDR3 coding sequence is TGTGCCAGCAGCGTAGCTGGGACTAACGGCCACGAGCAGTACTTC.

This clonotype was detected a few times. This rearrangement joins TRBV27 to TRBJ2-7; D unclear. V was pared by 5 bases and J by 3 bases, with 23 bases between. Germline CDR1 and CDR2: MNHEY and SMNVEV (reference sequence). This CDR3 spans 17 amino acids. CDR3 sequence: CASSGWTESNRIYEQYF. The CDR3 bases are TGTGCCAGCAGTGGATGGACGGAGTCGAATCGGATCTACGAGCAGTACTTC.

This clonotype came up many times. The V gene is TRBV9, the J gene TRBJ2-3; 7 bases are shared with TRBD2. The CDR3 totals 17 residues. V shed 0 bases, J shed 4 bases, and the junction held 11 bases outside the gene matches. Germline CDR1 reads SGDLS; CDR2 reads YYNGEE. In DNA form, the CDR3 reads TGTGCCAGCAGCGTAGTCGAATACGGGGGGAAGCCAGATACGCAGTATTTT. Translated: CASSVVEYGGKPDTQYF.

This clonotype has just a few counts. An end of the junction differs from the germline gene, which may be a read error. The chain carries TRBV20-1 and TRBJ2-5; TRBD2 agrees at 7 bases. The CDR3 extends over 17 amino acids. Germline assignment: CDR1 DFQATT and CDR2 SNEGSKA (reference sequence). The CDR3 DNA reads TGCTGTGCTAGAGGTTTTTCTTTCGGGCCGCGGGGGGAGACCCAGTACTTC. Amino acids: CCARGFSFGPRGETQYF.

The chain has TRBV7-8 and TRBJ2-7; 9 bases map to TRBD1. V shed 3 bases and J 2 bases; nucleotides not matched to a gene: 5. The CDR3 extends over 15 amino acids. Germline V gene lookup returns CDR1 SGHVS and CDR2 FQNEAQ. The CDR3 protein is CASSFAGQGPYEQYF. DNA for the CDR3: TGTGCCAGCAGCTTCGCAGGACAGGGGCCCTACGAGCAGTACTTC.

Details on this clonotype: The junction departs from the called germline gene at one end, perhaps through a read error. The rearrangement joins TRBV6-5 to TRBJ1-2; D gene ambiguous. This CDR3 comprises 14 residues. Germline V gene data show CDR1 as MNHEY and CDR2 as SVGAGI. CDR3 amino acids: CASSHSEGGNGYTF. CDR3 DNA: TGTGCCAGCAGTCACTCGGAGGGTGGCAATGGCTACACCTTC.